A single TCR beta chain is shown here with its context. The data were obtained in a study of patients and donors after allogeneic stem cell transplantation. TCRdb processed the RT-PCR reads anew with MiXCR; each CDR3 protein has one entry. Altogether about 200,000 distinct CDR3 sequences are present, around 41% being singletons, with the ten largest covering 30% to 35%. Sample: blood, either unsorted or a sorted T cell fraction (not recorded which). The clonotype originates from a human donor who was either an allogeneic HSCT recipient or a stem cell or donor lymphocyte infusion donor (not recorded which). It is not recorded whose cells these are; they may come from a transplant donor.

CDR3 nucleotides: TGTGCCAGCAGCGAGCGGGACGTCGGGGAGCTGTTTTTT. This codes for CASSERDVGELFF. The V gene is TRBV9, the J gene TRBJ2-2; 7 bases agree with TRBD2. Trimming at V came to 3 bases and at J to 7 bases, leaving 3 bases not matched to a gene. The CDR3 contains 13 residues. Germline-derived CDR1 and CDR2 are SGDLS and YYNGEE.